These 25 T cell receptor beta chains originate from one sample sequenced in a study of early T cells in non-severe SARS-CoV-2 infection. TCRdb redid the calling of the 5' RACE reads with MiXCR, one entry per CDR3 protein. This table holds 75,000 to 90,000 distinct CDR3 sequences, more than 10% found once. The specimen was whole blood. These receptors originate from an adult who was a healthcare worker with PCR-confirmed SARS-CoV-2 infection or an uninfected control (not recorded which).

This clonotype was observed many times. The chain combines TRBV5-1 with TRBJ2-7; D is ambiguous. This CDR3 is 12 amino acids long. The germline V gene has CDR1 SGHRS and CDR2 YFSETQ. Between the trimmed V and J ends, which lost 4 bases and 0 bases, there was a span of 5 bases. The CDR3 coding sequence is TGCGCCAGCAGCGTGAGCTCCTACGAGCAGTACTTC. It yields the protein CASSVSSYEQYF.

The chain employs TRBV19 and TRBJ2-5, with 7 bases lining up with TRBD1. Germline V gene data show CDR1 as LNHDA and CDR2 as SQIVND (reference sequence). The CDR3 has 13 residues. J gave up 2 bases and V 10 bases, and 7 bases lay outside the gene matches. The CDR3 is CATGTEDQETQYF. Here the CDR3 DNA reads TGTGCCACCGGGACAGAAGATCAAGAGACCCAGTACTTC.

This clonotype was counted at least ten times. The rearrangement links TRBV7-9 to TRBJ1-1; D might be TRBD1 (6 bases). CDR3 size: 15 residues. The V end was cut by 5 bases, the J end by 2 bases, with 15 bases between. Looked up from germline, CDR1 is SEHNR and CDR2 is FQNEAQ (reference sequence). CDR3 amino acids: CASSPPTGRNTEAFF. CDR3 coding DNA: TGTGCCAGCAGCCCTCCTACAGGGAGAAACACTGAAGCTTTCTTT.

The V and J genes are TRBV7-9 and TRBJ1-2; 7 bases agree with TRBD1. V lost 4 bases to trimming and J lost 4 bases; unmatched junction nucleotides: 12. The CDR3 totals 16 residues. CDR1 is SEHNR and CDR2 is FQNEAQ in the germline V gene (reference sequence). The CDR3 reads CASSSIRGGQIYGYTF. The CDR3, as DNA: TGTGCCAGCAGCTCCATCCGGGGGGGACAGATCTATGGCTACACCTTC.

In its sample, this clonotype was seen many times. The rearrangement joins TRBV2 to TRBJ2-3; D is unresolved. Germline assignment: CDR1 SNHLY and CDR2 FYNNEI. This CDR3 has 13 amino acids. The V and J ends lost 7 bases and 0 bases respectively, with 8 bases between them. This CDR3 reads CASMSTSTDTQYF. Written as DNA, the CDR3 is TGTGCCAGCATGTCCACTAGCACAGATACGCAGTATTTT.

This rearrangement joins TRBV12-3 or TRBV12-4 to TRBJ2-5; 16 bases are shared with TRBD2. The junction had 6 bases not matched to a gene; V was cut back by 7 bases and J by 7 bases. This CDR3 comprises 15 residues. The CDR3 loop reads CASTSGTSGRGTQYF. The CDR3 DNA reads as TGTGCCAGCACCTCAGGGACTAGCGGGAGGGGGACCCAGTACTTC.

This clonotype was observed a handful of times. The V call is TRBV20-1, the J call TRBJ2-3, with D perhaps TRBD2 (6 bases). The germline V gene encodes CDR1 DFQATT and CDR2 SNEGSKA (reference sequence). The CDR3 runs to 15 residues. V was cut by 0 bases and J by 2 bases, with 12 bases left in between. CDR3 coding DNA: TGCAGTGCTAGAGATGAGCGGGTTTACACAGATACGCAGTATTTT. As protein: CSARDERVYTDTQYF.

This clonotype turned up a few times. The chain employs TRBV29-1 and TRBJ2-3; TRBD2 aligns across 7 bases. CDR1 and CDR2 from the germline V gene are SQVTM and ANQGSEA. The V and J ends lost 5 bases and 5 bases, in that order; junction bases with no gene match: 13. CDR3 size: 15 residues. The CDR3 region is CSVTLRTRVQDTQYF. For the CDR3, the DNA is TGCAGCGTTACCCTGCGGACTAGAGTCCAAGATACGCAGTATTTT.

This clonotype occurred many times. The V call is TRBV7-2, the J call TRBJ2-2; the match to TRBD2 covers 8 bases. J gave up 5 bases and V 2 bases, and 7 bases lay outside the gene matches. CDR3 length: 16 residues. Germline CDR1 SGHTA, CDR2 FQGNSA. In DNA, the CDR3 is TGTGCCAGCAGCTTAACTGGTCCGGGAGGGACCGGGGAGCTGTTTTTT. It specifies CASSLTGPGGTGELFF.

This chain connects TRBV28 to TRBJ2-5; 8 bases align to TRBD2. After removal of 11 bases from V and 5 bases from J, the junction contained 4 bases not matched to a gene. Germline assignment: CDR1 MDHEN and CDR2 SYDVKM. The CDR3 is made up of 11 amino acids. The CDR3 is CAAGGAETQYF. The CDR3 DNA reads TGTGCCGCCGGGGGGGCCGAGACCCAGTACTTC.

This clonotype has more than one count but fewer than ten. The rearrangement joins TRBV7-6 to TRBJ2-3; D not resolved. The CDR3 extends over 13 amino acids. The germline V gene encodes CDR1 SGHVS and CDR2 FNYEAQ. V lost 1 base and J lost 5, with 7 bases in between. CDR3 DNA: TGTGCCAGCAGCTTAGTTTCTGGAGATACGCAGTATTTT. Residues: CASSLVSGDTQYF.

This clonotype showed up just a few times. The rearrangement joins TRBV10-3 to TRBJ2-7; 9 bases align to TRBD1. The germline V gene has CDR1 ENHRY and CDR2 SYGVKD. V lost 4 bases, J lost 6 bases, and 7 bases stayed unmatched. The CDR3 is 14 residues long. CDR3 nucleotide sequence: TGTGCCATCAGTGCGGGACAGGGCCCCCTCGAGCAGTACTTC. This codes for CAISAGQGPLEQYF.

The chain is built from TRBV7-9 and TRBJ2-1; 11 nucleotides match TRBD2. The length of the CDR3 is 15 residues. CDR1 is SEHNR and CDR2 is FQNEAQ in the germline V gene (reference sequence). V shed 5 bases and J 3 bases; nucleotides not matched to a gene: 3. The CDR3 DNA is TGTGCCAGCAGCCCAACTAGCGGGGGCTACAATGAGCAGTTCTTC. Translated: CASSPTSGGYNEQFF.

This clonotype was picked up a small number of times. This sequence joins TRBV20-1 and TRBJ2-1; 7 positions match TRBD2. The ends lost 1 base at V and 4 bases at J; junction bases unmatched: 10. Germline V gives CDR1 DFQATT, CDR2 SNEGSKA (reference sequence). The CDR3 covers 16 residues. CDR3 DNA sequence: TGCAGTGCTAGAGGCGGACTAGTCTTCGATTACAATGAGCAGTTCTTC. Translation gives CSARGGLVFDYNEQFF.

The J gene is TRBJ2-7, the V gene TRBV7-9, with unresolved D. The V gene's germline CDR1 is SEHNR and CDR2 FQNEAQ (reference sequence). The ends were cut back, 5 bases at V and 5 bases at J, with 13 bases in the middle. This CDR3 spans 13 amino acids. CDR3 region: CASSLGFAHEQYF. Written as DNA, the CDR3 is TGTGCCAGCAGCCTAGGATTTGCCCACGAGCAGTACTTC.

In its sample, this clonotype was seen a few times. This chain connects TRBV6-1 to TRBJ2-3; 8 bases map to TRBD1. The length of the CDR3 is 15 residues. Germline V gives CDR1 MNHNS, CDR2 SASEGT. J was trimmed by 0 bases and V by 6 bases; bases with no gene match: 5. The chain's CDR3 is CASRAGTGSTDTQYF. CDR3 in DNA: TGTGCCAGCAGAGCCGGGACAGGAAGCACAGATACGCAGTATTTT.

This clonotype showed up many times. CDR3 amino acids: CSVTGGSRVEQFF. The CDR3 nucleotides are TGCAGCGTCACAGGGGGCTCTCGTGTTGAGCAGTTCTTC. The gene calls are TRBV29-1 and TRBJ2-1; 9 bases map to TRBD1. There are 13 residues in the CDR3. The trim removed 6 bases at V and 9 bases at J, leaving 9 bases unmatched. Germline lookup yields CDR1 SQVTM and CDR2 ANQGSEA.

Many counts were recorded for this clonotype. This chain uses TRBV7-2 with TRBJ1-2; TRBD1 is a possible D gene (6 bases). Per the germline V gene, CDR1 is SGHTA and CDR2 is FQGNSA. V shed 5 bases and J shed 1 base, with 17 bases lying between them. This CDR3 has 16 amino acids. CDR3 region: CASSPQTGSNNYGYTF. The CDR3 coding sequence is TGTGCCAGCAGCCCGCAGACAGGATCCAATAACTATGGCTACACCTTC. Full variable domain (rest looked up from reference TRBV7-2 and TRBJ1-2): GAGVSQSPSNKVTEKGKDVELRCDPISGHTALYWYRQSLGQGLEFLIYFQGNSAPDKSGLPSDRFSAERTGGSVSTLTIQRTQQEDSAVYLCASSPQTGSNNYGYTFGSGTRLTVV.

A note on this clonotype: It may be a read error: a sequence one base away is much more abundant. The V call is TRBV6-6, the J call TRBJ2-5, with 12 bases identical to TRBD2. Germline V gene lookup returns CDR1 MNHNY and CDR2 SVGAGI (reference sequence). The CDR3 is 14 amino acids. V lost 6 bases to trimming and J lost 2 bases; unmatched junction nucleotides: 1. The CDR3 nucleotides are TGTGCCAGCAGCGGGACTAGCGGGCAAGAGACCCAGTACTTC. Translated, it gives CASSGTSGQETQYF.

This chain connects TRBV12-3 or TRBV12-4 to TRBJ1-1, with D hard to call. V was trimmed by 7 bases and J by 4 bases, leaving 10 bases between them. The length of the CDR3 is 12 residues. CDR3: CASTDGSTEAFF. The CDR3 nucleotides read TGTGCCAGCACGGATGGGAGCACTGAAGCTTTCTTT.

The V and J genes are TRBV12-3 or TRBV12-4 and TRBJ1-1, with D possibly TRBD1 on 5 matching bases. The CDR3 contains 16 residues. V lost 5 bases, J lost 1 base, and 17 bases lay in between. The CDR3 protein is CASSLLLEGRNTEAFF. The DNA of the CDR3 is TGTGCCAGCAGTCTGCTACTCGAGGGGCGGAACACTGAAGCTTTCTTT.

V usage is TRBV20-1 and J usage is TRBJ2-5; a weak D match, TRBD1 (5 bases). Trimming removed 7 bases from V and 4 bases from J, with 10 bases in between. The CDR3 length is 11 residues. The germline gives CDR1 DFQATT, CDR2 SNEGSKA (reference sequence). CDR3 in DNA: TGCAGTGTCCCAAGGGGAGAGACCCAGTACTTC. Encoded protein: CSVPRGETQYF.

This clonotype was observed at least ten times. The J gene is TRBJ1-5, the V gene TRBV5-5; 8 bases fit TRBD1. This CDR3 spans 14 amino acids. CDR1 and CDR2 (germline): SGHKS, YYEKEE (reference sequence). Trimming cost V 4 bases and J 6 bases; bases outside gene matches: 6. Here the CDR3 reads CASSADREGQPQHF. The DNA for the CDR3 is TGTGCCAGCAGCGCGGACAGGGAAGGTCAGCCCCAGCATTTT.

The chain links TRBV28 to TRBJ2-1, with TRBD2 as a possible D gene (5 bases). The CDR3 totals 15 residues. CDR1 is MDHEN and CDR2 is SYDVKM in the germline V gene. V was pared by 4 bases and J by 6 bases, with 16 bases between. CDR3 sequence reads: CASSSTGRSGNEQFF. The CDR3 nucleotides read TGTGCCAGCAGTTCCACGGGGAGATCAGGCAATGAGCAGTTCTTC.

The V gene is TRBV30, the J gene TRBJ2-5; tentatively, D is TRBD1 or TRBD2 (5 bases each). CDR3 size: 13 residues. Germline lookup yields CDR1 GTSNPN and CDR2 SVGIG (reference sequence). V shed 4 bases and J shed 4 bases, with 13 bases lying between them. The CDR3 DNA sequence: TGTGCCTGGAAAGGCGAGGGGTCAGAGACCCAGTACTTC. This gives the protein CAWKGEGSETQYF.